These T cell receptor beta chains were read from a single sample in a study of regulatory T cells in long-lasting Graves disease. TCRdb passed the multiplex PCR reads through MiXCR, listing each CDR3 protein once. The data contain roughly 250,000 distinct CDR3 sequences, 18% of them seen just once; the ten biggest clones take up approximately 15%. This same sample was also part of a study on T cells in Graves' hyperthyroidism and ophthalmopathy.

This specimen consisted of peripheral blood mononuclear cells (PBMCs), obtained at new diagnosis, from a patient treated with antithyroid drugs. Receptor source: a woman aged 25-40 years with Graves disease. The CDR3 runs from the conserved cysteine through the conserved F or W.

CDR3 length	J gene	V gene	CDR3 protein
14	TRBJ2-1	TRBV11-3	CASSFSSSYNEQFF
11	TRBJ2-3	TRBV29-1	CSVGDTDTQYF
15	TRBJ1-6	TRBV27	CASSASAGGNSPLHF
10	TRBJ2-3	TRBV2	CASSSDTQYF
15	TRBJ1-1	TRBV14	CASSQDPGSVTEAFF
15	TRBJ2-1	TRBV6-2/TRBV6-3	CASSYPQGSYNEQFF
15	TRBJ2-2	TRBV28	CASSSGGAQIGELFF
15	TRBJ1-1	TRBV3-1	CASSPRSYIHTEAFF
14	TRBJ1-1	TRBV7-9	CASSLVAEDTEAFF
16	TRBJ1-1	TRBV6-2/TRBV6-3	CASSYSTWAQNTEAFF
17	TRBJ1-5	TRBV6-1	CASSAPIGPSSNQPQHF
17	TRBJ2-2	TRBV9	CASSVVEGPENTGELFF
16	TRBJ2-5	TRBV7-9	CASSTWTSGVKETQYF